This TCR beta chain was sequenced in a study of monozygotic twins with inflammatory bowel disease (dated by TCRdb to about 2019). A note on the overall study: In total, about 28 monozygotic twin pairs made up the full study: 19 Danish pairs, all IBD-discordant, plus nine German pairs, of which four were IBD-concordant and five were IBD-discordant. Disease-associated traits were sought mainly through comparisons between IBD patients and their genetically identical healthy co-twins within discordant pairs. Each individual had, on average, about 151 000 unique TCRalpha sequences and 181 000 unique TCRbeta sequences available for analysis.

Library preparation used 5' RACE. For each TCR library, 3,000 to 4,000 ng of total RNA was used. cDNA was synthesized with SMARTScribe reverse transcriptase in eight separate reactions per sample. Unique molecular identifiers containing a 6-nucleotide sample barcode were introduced through template switching during cDNA synthesis. TCRalpha and TCRbeta cDNA was amplified in two nested PCRs of about 17 and 10 cycles, and bead purification was carried out after each PCR. Before amplification, the cDNA was both treated with uracil DNA-glycosylase and purified with the QIAquick PCR purification kit. The second PCR added Illumina TruSeq-compatible adapters along with sample-specific barcodes. Library quality and concentration were assessed using TapeStation and Qubit, and approximately 5 ng of each library was pooled. Sequencing of pooled libraries was carried out on an Illumina HiSeq2500 single-index Rapid Run using 2 x 100 bp reads and custom sequencing primers. The authors' pipeline ran thus. MiGEC version 1.2.6 was used for UMI-based consensus assembly, which corrected PCR and sequencing errors. MiXCR version 2.1.1 was used for V(D)J alignment, clonotype assembly and CDR3 extraction. To normalise gene usage, clonotype sharing and MAIT/NKT TCR abundance, the analysis used the top 1000, 10 000 and 20 000 clonotypes per sample. After downsampling to 27 000 UMIs, diversity was calculated as the inverse Simpson index using the vegan R package. Paired Mann-Whitney U tests were applied to discordant twin pairs, with Benjamini-Hochberg correction for multiple testing. TCRdb reprocessed the reads into one record per CDR3 protein sequence, lacking DNA. The V and J calls and clone size are TCRdb's, not the authors'. This specimen's table enumerates fewer than 350,000 distinct CDR3 sequences. The ten largest clonotypes hold around 2% of the sample.

From each donor, a roughly 2.5 ml peripheral blood sample was drawn into PAXgene tubes and stored at -80 degrees C. Without any T cell sorting, total RNA was extracted from whole blood using the PAXgene blood miRNA kit on an automated QIAcube. Peripheral blood from monozygotic twin pairs, either concordant or discordant for inflammatory bowel disease, underwent deep TCRalpha and TCRbeta repertoire profiling that used unique molecular barcoding. Smoking habits were recorded for all twin pairs, and individuals were classified as current, former or never smokers. As concerns this clonotype: Its antigen is unknown.

What the authors observed across the whole study: Background noise and inter-individual variability may have been introduced into the repertoires by the differing immunosuppressive treatments among patients. Concordant and discordant twins showed no difference in repertoire similarity, possibly because of limited statistical power. TCRbeta repertoire diversity, by inverse Simpson index, was decreased in IBD patients compared with their healthy co-twins. The analysis was unable to tell different T cell subtypes apart. The results gave no support for a single strong signal or clonotype linked to IBD. Compared with healthy twins, IBD patients shared fewer clonotypes with other individuals, and the difference was most pronounced in patients with signs of disease activity.

The origin of this receptor is a human donor with ulcerative colitis or Crohn's disease, or a healthy co-twin of an affected twin (not recorded which). Sequences were obtained from blood.

The CDR3 protein is CASSVGSRYEQYF. In this chain, TRBV9 is recombined with TRBJ2-7. Measured from the cysteine to the phenylalanine, the CDR3 is 13 residues long. The DNA sequence is not available. The germline V gene yields SGDLS for CDR1 and YYNGEE for CDR2. The reference TRBV9 and TRBJ2-7 proteins fill in what lies around the CDR3, so the full variable domain reads DSGVTQTPKHLITATGQRVTLRCSPRSGDLSVYWYQQSLDQGLQFLIQYYNGEERAKGNILERFSAQQFPDLHSELNLSSLELGDSALYFCASSVGSRYEQYFGPGTRLTVT.